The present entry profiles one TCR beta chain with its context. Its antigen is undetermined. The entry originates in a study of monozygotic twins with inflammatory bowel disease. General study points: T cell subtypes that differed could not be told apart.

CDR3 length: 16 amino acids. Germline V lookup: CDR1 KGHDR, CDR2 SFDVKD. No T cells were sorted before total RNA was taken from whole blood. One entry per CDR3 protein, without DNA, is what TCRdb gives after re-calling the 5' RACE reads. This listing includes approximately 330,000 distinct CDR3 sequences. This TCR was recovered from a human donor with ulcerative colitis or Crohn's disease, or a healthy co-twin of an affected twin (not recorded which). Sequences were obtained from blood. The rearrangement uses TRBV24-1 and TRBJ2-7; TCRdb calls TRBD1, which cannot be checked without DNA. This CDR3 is CATSLAYPGQGYEQYF.